This T cell receptor (beta chain) was observed in a study of T cells in Graves' hyperthyroidism and ophthalmopathy. Germline V CDR1 and CDR2: MGHRA, YSYEKL. With V trimmed by 1 base and J by 3 bases, 2 bases remained unmatched. CDR3 length: 14 amino acids. The TCR beta CDR3 regions underwent amplification using RNA transcripts as the source. Primed by the HTBI set, a first-round RT-PCR was run on the TCR CDR3. TCRdb recomputed calls from the multiplex PCR reads with MiXCR, one row per CDR3 protein. In the table there are approximately 420,000 distinct CDR3 sequences, about an eighth of which are singletons. There are many counts of this clonotype.

The gene calls are TRBV4-1 and TRBJ2-7, with 8 bases fitting TRBD1. The receptor was derived from a woman aged 18-29 years with Graves' hyperthyroidism. Specimen: blood. This CDR3 is CASSQGGQVYEQYF. The CDR3 DNA reads TGCGCCAGCAGCCAAGGGGGACAGGTCTACGAGCAGTACTTC.